This T cell receptor (beta chain) was sequenced during a study of T cell responses to AZD1222 COVID-19 vaccine. Overall study findings and caveats: Repertoire samples came only from after the peak T cell response.

This clone has just one count. What it recognizes is unknown. Repertoires were generated with immunoSEQ multiplex PCR, while TCRdb's copy carries only in-frame clones and drops some. The repertoire has more than 150,000 clones, around 90% of them found once; the top ten carry more than 0.4%. The CDR3 runs 13 residues. V gave up 7 bases and J gave up 5 bases, with 14 bases separating them. Germline V CDR1 and CDR2: MNHEY, SVGAGI. This TCR was recovered from an adult in good health. This rearrangement joins TRBV6-5 to TRBJ2-5; tentatively, D is TRBD2 (6 bases). Material: peripheral blood, obtained on day 0 of AZD1222 vaccination. The CDR3 sequence: CASTVDRGETQYF. CDR3 bases: TGTGCCAGCACCGTGGATCGGGGGGAGACCCAGTACTTC.